The 29 T cell receptor beta chains listed next were all sequenced from one sample in a study of cytomegalovirus exposure and HLA in healthy donors. Use of 60 Vbeta and 13 Jbeta primers characterized the PCR. Produced via immunoSEQ multiplex PCR; TCRdb's table is partial and in-frame only. The sample has about 180,000 clones, roughly three quarters seen once. Sequenced sample: PBMCs. Every receptor here comes from a woman between 25 and 40 years old in good health and CMV-seropositive.

This clone was detected only a few times. The chain combines TRBV28 with TRBJ2-3, with 8 bases that match TRBD2. The J segment lost 2 bases and the V segment lost 11 bases, leaving 6 bases of the junction unmatched. This CDR3 contains 13 residues. Germline CDR1 and CDR2: MDHEN and SYDVKM. CDR3 residues: CAAKRGTTDTQYF. CDR3 sequence (DNA): TGTGCCGCCAAGCGGGGGACCACAGATACGCAGTATTTT.

The chain recombines TRBV9 with TRBJ1-4, with D unresolved. The germline V and J ends were trimmed by 4 bases and 1 base, with 11 bases remaining between them. This CDR3 has 15 residues. Germline V lookup: CDR1 SGDLS, CDR2 YYNGEE. The CDR3 loop reads CASSFMTGTNEKLFF. The CDR3 DNA reads TGTGCCAGCAGCTTCATGACGGGAACTAATGAAAAACTGTTTTTT.

The chain joins TRBV21-1 to TRBJ2-7; the table's TRBD2 call for D was not verified on the DNA. TRBV21-1 is a known pseudogene. This CDR3 has 17 residues. This chain's CDR3 is CASSKALYRSGGYEQYF. The CDR3 DNA follows: TGTGCCAGCAGCAAAGCGCTTTATCGCAGCGGGGGCTACGAGCAGTACTTC.

This chain's CDR3 is CAWRAQGAGYEQYF. In DNA, the CDR3 is TGTGCCTGGAGAGCCCAGGGTGCAGGCTACGAGCAGTACTTC. The chain carries TRBV30 and TRBJ2-7; D is possibly TRBD1 (5 bases). Trimming shortened V by 3 bases and J by 3 bases, and 15 bases separated the two germline ends. Per the germline V gene, CDR1 is GTSNPN and CDR2 is SVGIG (reference sequence). CDR3 length equals 14 residues. Variable domain in full (rest from reference TRBV30 and TRBJ2-7): SQTIHQWPATLVQPVGSPLSLECTVEGTSNPNLYWYRQAAGRGLQLLFYSVGIGQISSEVPQNLSASRPQDRQFILSSKKLLLSDSGFYLCAWRAQGAGYEQYFGPGTRLTVT.

The chain employs TRBV10-2 and TRBJ2-5; unclear D gene. Germline values: CDR1 WSHSY, CDR2 SAAADI. CDR3 length: 13 residues. V shed 5 bases and J shed 1 base, with 8 bases lying between them. The CDR3 DNA reads as TGCGCCAGCAGTCAGACACCCCAAGAGACCCAGTACTTC. This encodes CASSQTPQETQYF.

The genes are TRBV11-2 and TRBJ2-7, with D possibly being TRBD2 (6 bases). Trimming stripped 0 bases from V and 3 bases from J, with 6 bases between. The CDR3 covers 13 residues. Germline CDR1 is SGHAT and CDR2 is FQNNGV. The CDR3, as DNA: TGTGCCAGCAGCTTAGAGGGGGGCTACGAGCAGTACTTC. This codes for CASSLEGGYEQYF.

This clone was recorded once. The chain employs TRBV28 and TRBJ2-1; the match to TRBD2 covers 7 bases. J gave up 5 bases and V 3 bases, and 7 bases lay outside the gene matches. The CDR3 contains 15 residues. Germline CDR1 and CDR2: MDHEN and SYDVKM. CDR3 DNA: TGTGCCAGCAGTTTCCCCGGGGGGATCGACAATGAGCAGTTCTTC. This translates into CASSFPGGIDNEQFF. The variable domain in full, with the rest retrieved from reference TRBV28 and TRBJ2-1, is DVKVTQSSRYLVKRTGEKVFLECVQDMDHENMFWYRQDPGLGLRLIYFSYDVKMKEKGDIPEGYSVSREKKERFSLILESASTNQTSMYLCASSFPGGIDNEQFFGPGTRLTVL.

This chain uses TRBV7-2 with TRBJ2-1; 8 bases are shared with TRBD2. Germline CDR1 is SGHTA and CDR2 is FQGNSA. This CDR3 is 17 amino acids long. The J segment lost 10 bases and the V segment lost 0 bases, leaving 14 bases of the junction unmatched. CDR3 in DNA: TGTGCCAGCAGCTTAGCGTCCGACCCCGCTAGCGGGCGGGAGCAGTTCTTC. Residues: CASSLASDPASGREQFF. Variable domain in full (rest from reference TRBV7-2 and TRBJ2-1): GAGVSQSPSNKVTEKGKDVELRCDPISGHTALYWYRQSLGQGLEFLIYFQGNSAPDKSGLPSDRFSAERTGGSVSTLTIQRTQQEDSAVYLCASSLASDPASGREQFFGPGTRLTVL.

The count of this clone is one. The CDR3 coding sequence is TGTGCCAGCAGCACATCTCGGGGGTGGTACTTC. It specifies CASSTSRGWYF. V gene TRBV7-9 combines with J gene TRBJ2-5, with a possible D match to TRBD2 (6 bases). The germline CDR1 and CDR2 sequences are SEHNR and FQNEAQ (reference sequence). This CDR3 is built from 11 residues. V shed 5 bases and J shed 13 bases, with 14 bases lying between them. The whole variable domain, remainder taken from reference TRBV7-9 and TRBJ2-5, is DTGVSQNPRHKITKRGQNVTFRCDPISEHNRLYWYRQTLGQGPEFLTYFQNEAQLEKSRLLSDRFSAERPKGSFSTLEIQRTEQGDSAMYLCASSTSRGWYFGPGTRLLVL.

The chain links TRBV18 to TRBJ1-2; D is perhaps TRBD1 (6 bases). Per germline, CDR1 KGHSH and CDR2 LQKENI. The CDR3 is 13 amino acids. V lost 1 base to trimming and J lost 9 bases, with 12 bases between them. The CDR3 protein is CASSPLGQPRYTF. The CDR3 DNA sequence: TGTGCCAGCTCACCACTGGGACAACCCCGCTACACCTTC.

The chain uses TRBV21-1 and TRBJ1-1. TRBV21-1 is designated a pseudogene. The CDR3 spans 15 residues. CDR3 DNA sequence: TGTGCCAGCAGCAAAGGGGTGACGGGGTTTACTGAAGCTTTCTTT. Protein product: CASSKGVTGFTEAFF.

This chain joins TRBV11-2 and TRBJ2-1; 14 bases are a match to TRBD2. The CDR3 has 15 residues. Germline lookup yields CDR1 SGHAT and CDR2 FQNNGV. The V and J ends lost 5 bases and 10 bases, in that order; junction bases with no gene match: 7. This chain's CDR3 is CASSLPGLAGVEQFF. For the CDR3, the DNA is TGTGCCAGCAGCCTTCCGGGACTAGCGGGGGTAGAGCAGTTCTTC.

The rearrangement uses TRBV4-3 and TRBJ2-2, with D possibly matching TRBD2 (7 bases). The germline CDR1 and CDR2 sequences are LGHNA and YSLEER. This CDR3 region has 15 residues. Between the trimmed V and J ends, which lost 3 bases and 6 bases, there was a span of 14 bases. CDR3 protein: CASSQGGARAGELFF. Written as DNA, the CDR3 is TGCGCCAGCAGCCAGGGGGGGGCAAGAGCCGGGGAGCTGTTTTTT.

This clone turned up a few times. This chain links TRBV6-5 with TRBJ1-6, with 9 bases that match TRBD1. The V segment lost 10 bases and the J segment 3 bases; nucleotides outside the gene matches: 4. The germline CDR1 and CDR2 sequences are MNHEY and SVGAGI. There are 14 residues in the CDR3. The CDR3 is CATGTGNYNSPLHF. CDR3 DNA sequence: TGTGCCACGGGGACAGGGAACTATAATTCACCCCTCCACTTT.

This clone was seen once. V usage is TRBV5-1 and J usage is TRBJ2-2; D perhaps matches TRBD2 (5 bases). This CDR3 spans 14 amino acids. V lost 4 bases and J lost 6, with 13 bases in between. Germline V lookup: CDR1 SGHRS, CDR2 YFSETQ. For the CDR3, the DNA is TGCGCCAGCAGCCCCCCCGGGGAGCCCGGGGAGCTGTTTTTT. This translates into CASSPPGEPGELFF.

The chain carries TRBV4-3 and TRBJ2-1; TRBD2 matches 9 bases. Losses at the gene ends were 1 base for V and 6 bases for J; bases not matched to a gene: 4. Germline V CDR1 and CDR2: LGHNA, YSLEER. This CDR3 region has 15 residues. As DNA, the CDR3 is TGCGCCAGCAGCCAAGTCCTGGGACTAGCCAATGAGCAGTTCTTC. It translates to CASSQVLGLANEQFF.

This rearrangement joins TRBV7-3 to TRBJ1-1, with 7 bases matching TRBD1. The CDR3 consists of 14 residues. V dropped 5 bases and J dropped 2; count of bases not matched to a gene: 5. Germline assignment: CDR1 SGHTA and CDR2 FQGTGA. CDR3 DNA: TGTGCCAGCAGCGCCAGGGGGGATAACACTGAAGCTTTCTTT. Its protein is CASSARGDNTEAFF. Filled out from reference TRBV7-3 and TRBJ1-1, the complete variable domain reads GAGVSQTPSNKVTEKGKYVELRCDPISGHTALYWYRQSLGQGPEFLIYFQGTGAADDSGLPNDRFFAVRPEGSVSTLKIQRTERGDSAVYLCASSARGDNTEAFFGQGTRLTVV.

The gene calls are TRBV18 and TRBJ1-3; D remains ambiguous. Looked up from germline, CDR1 is KGHSH and CDR2 is LQKENI. The CDR3 totals 15 residues. Trimming removed 3 bases at V and 1 base at J, with 10 bases between. Here the CDR3 reads CASSPVVESGNTIYF. In DNA, the CDR3 is TGTGCCAGCTCACCGGTCGTAGAGTCTGGAAACACCATATATTTT.

V gene TRBV5-4 combines with J gene TRBJ2-7; no clear D. Germline V gene lookup returns CDR1 SGHNT and CDR2 YYREEE (reference sequence). V was clipped by 2 bases and J by 5 bases, with 17 bases between them. The CDR3 spans 15 residues. In DNA form, the CDR3 reads TGTGCCAGCAGCTTACGGGTCGGCGGTCGGGACGAGCAGTACTTC. This codes for CASSLRVGGRDEQYF.

This clone occurred once. V gene TRBV19 combines with J gene TRBJ1-1; D perhaps matches TRBD1 (6 bases). Trimming removed 5 bases at V and 3 bases at J, with 10 bases between. Germline CDR1 is LNHDA and CDR2 is SQIVND (reference sequence). The CDR3 runs to 13 residues. CDR3 nucleotides: TGTGCCAGTAGTGCCAGGGGCTACACTGAAGCTTTCTTT. Its protein is CASSARGYTEAFF.

The gene calls are TRBV11-2 and TRBJ2-2; D gene ambiguous. V lost 3 bases and J lost 4, with 15 bases in between. The CDR3 is 16 residues long. Germline CDR1 and CDR2: SGHAT and FQNNGV. This CDR3 reads CASSLRLVVGTGELFF. In DNA, the CDR3 is TGTGCCAGCAGCTTGCGGTTGGTAGTGGGCACCGGGGAGCTGTTTTTT.

This clone was counted between two and nine times. This rearrangement joins TRBV27 to TRBJ1-5; tentative D call: TRBD1 (5 bases). The CDR3 sequence is 16 residues long. The V end was cut by 5 bases, the J end by 3 bases, with 17 bases between. The V gene's germline CDR1 is MNHEY and CDR2 SMNVEV (reference sequence). In DNA, the CDR3 is TGTGCCAGCAGTCCCCAGGGTATTAGGGTCAATCAGCCCCAGCATTTT. It specifies CASSPQGIRVNQPQHF.

J is TRBJ1-1 and V is TRBV9; D is uncertain. V was trimmed by 4 bases and J by 6 bases, leaving 19 bases between them. CDR1 and CDR2 (germline): SGDLS, YYNGEE. The CDR3 loop spans 15 amino acids. The CDR3 here is CASSFLTGGRAEAFF. CDR3 DNA sequence: TGTGCCAGCAGCTTCCTGACGGGTGGTCGGGCTGAAGCTTTCTTT.

CDR3 coding DNA: TGTGCCAGCAGCTTAAGGGGGACTAGCGGGGGGGTTGTCAATGAGCAGTTCTTC. The encoded protein is CASSLRGTSGGVVNEQFF. This chain joins TRBV7-2 and TRBJ2-1; 16 bases line up with TRBD2. CDR3 length equals 18 residues. Germline V gives CDR1 SGHTA, CDR2 FQGNSA. Trimming removed 2 bases from V and 6 bases from J; junction bases left unmatched: 7.

This sequence joins TRBV20-1 and TRBJ1-2; no clear D gene. CDR1 and CDR2 (germline): DFQATT, SNEGSKA (reference sequence). CDR3 length: 11 residues. The ends were cut back, 5 bases at V and 1 base at J, with 5 bases in the middle. CDR3 loop: CSAPLNYGYTF. The CDR3 nucleotides read TGCAGTGCTCCCCTTAACTATGGCTACACCTTC.

This clone came up a few times. The chain has TRBV7-8 and TRBJ1-5; the match to TRBD1 covers 9 bases. Germline trimming cut 5 bases from V and 6 bases from J; bases unmatched to any gene: 14. This CDR3 is built from 17 residues. CDR1 and CDR2 (germline): SGHVS, FQNEAQ. The chain's CDR3 is CASSRFRPGQGSQPQHF. CDR3 DNA: TGTGCCAGCAGCCGATTTAGGCCTGGACAGGGGAGTCAGCCCCAGCATTTT.

The CDR3 here is CATSRDFGTGTGGYTF. CDR3 coding DNA: TGTGCCACCAGCAGAGATTTCGGGACAGGGACTGGTGGCTACACCTTC. The V gene is TRBV15, the J gene TRBJ1-2, with TRBD1 identical over 9 bases. Looked up from germline, CDR1 is LNHNV and CDR2 is YYDKDF (reference sequence). The CDR3 totals 16 residues. The J segment lost 7 bases and the V segment lost 0 bases, leaving 9 bases of the junction unmatched.

The chain combines TRBV10-3 with TRBJ1-4; possible D gene TRBD1, 6 bases. The V gene's germline CDR1 is ENHRY and CDR2 SYGVKD. V was pared by 5 bases and J by 4 bases, with 14 bases between. The CDR3 has 15 residues. In nucleotides, the CDR3 is TGTGCCATCAGTAATCACAGGGAGAATAATGAAAAACTGTTTTTT. Translating it yields CAISNHRENNEKLFF.

This CDR3 is CASSAGQGAGQPQHF. In DNA, the CDR3 is TGTGCCAGTAGTGCCGGACAGGGGGCTGGACAGCCCCAGCATTTT. The gene calls are TRBV19 and TRBJ1-5; 11 bases are shared with TRBD1. The trim removed 5 bases at V and 7 bases at J, leaving 7 bases unmatched. Germline lookup yields CDR1 LNHDA and CDR2 SQIVND (reference sequence). The CDR3 covers 15 residues.